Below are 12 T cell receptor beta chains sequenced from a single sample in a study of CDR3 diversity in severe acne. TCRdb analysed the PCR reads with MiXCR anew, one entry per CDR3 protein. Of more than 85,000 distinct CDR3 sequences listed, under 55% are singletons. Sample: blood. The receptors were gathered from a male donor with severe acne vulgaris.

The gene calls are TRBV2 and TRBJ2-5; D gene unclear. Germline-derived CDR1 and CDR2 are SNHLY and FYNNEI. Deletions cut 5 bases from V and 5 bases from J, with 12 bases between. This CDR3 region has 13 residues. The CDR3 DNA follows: TGTGCCAGCAGTCGTGCGGTTTGGGAGACCCAGTACTTC. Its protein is CASSRAVWETQYF.

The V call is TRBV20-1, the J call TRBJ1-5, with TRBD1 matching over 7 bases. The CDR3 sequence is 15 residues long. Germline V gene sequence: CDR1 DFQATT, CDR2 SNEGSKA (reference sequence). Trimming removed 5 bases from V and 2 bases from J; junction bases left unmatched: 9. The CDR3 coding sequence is TGCAGTGCTTGGGACAGCCTGGGCGGCAATCAGCCCCAGCATTTT. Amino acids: CSAWDSLGGNQPQHF.

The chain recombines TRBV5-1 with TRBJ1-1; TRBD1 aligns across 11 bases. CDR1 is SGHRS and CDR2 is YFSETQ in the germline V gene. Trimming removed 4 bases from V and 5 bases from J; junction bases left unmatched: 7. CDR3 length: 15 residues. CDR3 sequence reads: CASSGGQGAETEAFF. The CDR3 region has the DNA TGCGCCAGCAGCGGAGGACAGGGGGCGGAAACTGAAGCTTTCTTT.

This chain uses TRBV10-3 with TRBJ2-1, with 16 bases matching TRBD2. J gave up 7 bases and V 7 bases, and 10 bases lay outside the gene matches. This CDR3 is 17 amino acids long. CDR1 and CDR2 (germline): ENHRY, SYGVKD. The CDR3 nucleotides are TGTGCCATCAACCCGGGACTAGCGGGAGGGCTTATGAATGAGCAGTTCTTC. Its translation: CAINPGLAGGLMNEQFF.

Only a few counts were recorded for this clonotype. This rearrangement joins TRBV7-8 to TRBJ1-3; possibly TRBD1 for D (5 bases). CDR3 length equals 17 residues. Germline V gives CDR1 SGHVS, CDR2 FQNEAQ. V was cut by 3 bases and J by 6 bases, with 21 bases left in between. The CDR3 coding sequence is TGTGCCAGCAGCTTCTTTGGGCCTTGGGGACGGATAAACACCATATATTTT. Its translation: CASSFFGPWGRINTIYF.

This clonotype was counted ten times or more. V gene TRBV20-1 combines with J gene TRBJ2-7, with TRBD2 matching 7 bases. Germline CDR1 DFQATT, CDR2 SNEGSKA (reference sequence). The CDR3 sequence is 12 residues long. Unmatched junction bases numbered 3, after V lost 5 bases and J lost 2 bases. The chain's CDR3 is CSARAGTYEQYF. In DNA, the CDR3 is TGCAGTGCTCGAGCGGGGACCTACGAGCAGTACTTC.

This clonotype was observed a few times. The CDR3 sequence is CSASRGGISYEQYF. In DNA, the CDR3 is TGCAGTGCCAGCAGGGGTGGAATCTCCTACGAGCAGTACTTC. This sequence joins TRBV20-1 and TRBJ2-7, with D tentatively TRBD1 (6 bases). The CDR3 spans 14 residues. Deletions cut 6 bases from V and 0 bases from J, with 15 bases between. From germline, CDR1 is DFQATT and CDR2 SNEGSKA (reference sequence).

Written as DNA, the CDR3 is TGCAGCGTTTACGGGACAGGGGGCCACCAAGAGACCCAGTACTTC. It is translated as CSVYGTGGHQETQYF. The chain joins TRBV29-1 to TRBJ2-5, with TRBD1 identical over 12 bases. Germline CDR1 is SQVTM and CDR2 is ANQGSEA. The CDR3 contains 15 residues. Losses at the gene ends were 5 bases for V and 0 bases for J; bases not matched to a gene: 4.

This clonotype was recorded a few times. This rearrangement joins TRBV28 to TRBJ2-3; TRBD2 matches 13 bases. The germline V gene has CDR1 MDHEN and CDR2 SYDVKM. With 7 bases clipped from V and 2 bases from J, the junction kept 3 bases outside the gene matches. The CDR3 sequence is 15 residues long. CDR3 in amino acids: CASKGLAGITDTQYF. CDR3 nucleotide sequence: TGTGCCAGCAAGGGACTAGCGGGGATCACAGATACGCAGTATTTT. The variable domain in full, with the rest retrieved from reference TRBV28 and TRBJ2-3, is DVKVTQSSRYLVKRTGEKVFLECVQDMDHENMFWYRQDPGLGLRLIYFSYDVKMKEKGDIPEGYSVSREKKERFSLILESASTNQTSMYLCASKGLAGITDTQYFGPGTRLTVL.

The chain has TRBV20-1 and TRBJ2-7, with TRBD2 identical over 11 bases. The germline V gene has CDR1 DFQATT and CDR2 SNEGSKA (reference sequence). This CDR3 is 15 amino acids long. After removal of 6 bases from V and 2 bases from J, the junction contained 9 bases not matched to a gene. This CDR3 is CSAPPLAGGAYEQYF. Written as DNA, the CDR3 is TGCAGTGCCCCGCCGTTAGCGGGAGGGGCCTACGAGCAGTACTTC.

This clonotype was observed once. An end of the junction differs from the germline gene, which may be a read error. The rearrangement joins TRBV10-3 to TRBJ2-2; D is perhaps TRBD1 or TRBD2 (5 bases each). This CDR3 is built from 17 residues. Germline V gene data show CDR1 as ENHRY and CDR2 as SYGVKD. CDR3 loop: CASSYSPGRGITGELFF. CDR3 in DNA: TGTGCCAGCAGTTACTCTCCGGGGCGCGGTATCACCGGGGAGCTGTTTTTT.

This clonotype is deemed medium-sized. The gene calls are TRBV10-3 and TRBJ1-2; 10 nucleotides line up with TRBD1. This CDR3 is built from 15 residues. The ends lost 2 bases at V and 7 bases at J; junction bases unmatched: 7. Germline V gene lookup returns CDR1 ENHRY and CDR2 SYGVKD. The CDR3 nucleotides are TGTGCCATCAGTGAGGAGACAGGGGGCGAGGCTGGCTACACCTTC. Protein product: CAISEETGGEAGYTF.